This T cell receptor beta chain derives from a study of T cell changes during pregnancy in multiple sclerosis. Profiled with immunoSEQ multiplex PCR; TCRdb holds only in-frame clones, not every one. The table lists about 59,000 clones, less than 95% of them singletons. The sequence derives from a female donor in good health, enrolled as a control in a pregnancy study. Material: peripheral blood, obtained in the third trimester of pregnancy.

The CDR3 DNA is TGTGCCAGCAGGGGGAACAGGGCCTACAATGAGCAGTTCTTC. Translated, it gives CASRGNRAYNEQFF. The V call is TRBV25-1, the J call TRBJ2-1; tentatively, D is TRBD1 (6 bases). Trimming removed 6 bases at V and 2 bases at J, with 11 bases between. The CDR3 is 14 amino acids. From germline, CDR1 is MGHDK and CDR2 SYGVNS.